This record covers a single TCR beta chain. What antigen it recognizes has not been identified. No per-base quality is available; no much larger clone lies one base away. TCRbeta CDR3 regions were amplified from genomic DNA using the immunoSEQ Assay, a bias-controlled multiplex PCR. Processing in the source paper ran as follows. The number of nucleated cells in each sample was estimated by amplification of reference gene primers within the assay. To quantify the absolute abundance of each unique TCRbeta CDR3 rearrangement, sequence reads were collapsed and filtered. Productive Simpson clonality was computed per sample as the square root of Simpson's diversity index over productive rearrangements. TCRdb took over this immuneACCESS table, retaining in-frame rearrangements with V and J assigned. Such tables are incomplete; in checked studies, under half of the missing clones stem from an unresolved V gene, and the remainder is unexplained. V and J calls and clone size are copied from that table; D and trimming were computed from the DNA. Here the sample has some 340,000 clones; about 90% occur a single time. Approximately 5.3% of the sample goes to the ten largest clones.

This specimen comes from a study of blood T cell repertoires in COVID-19 (dated by TCRdb to 2020 to 2022). Regarding the complete study: Samples from collaborators originated in the United States, Italy and Spain and spanned both the acute and convalescent phases of COVID-19. The material from the prospective study consisted of cDNA or gDNA derived from T cells, B-cell-depleted T cells, or PBMCs. Subjects who had been exposed to COVID-19, were actively infected with it, or had recovered from it provided the deeply sampled blood TCRbeta repertoires that made up the dataset. The repertoires were released in a freely available public database intended as a resource for research on the immune response to SARS-CoV-2. Samples came from the ongoing ImmuneRACE study (first 160 participants) plus 1,254 subjects from 6 global collaborators. Nearly every sample came with metadata listing a de-identified subject ID, COVID-19 status, age in years and sex. Where available, HLA class I and class II types were taken from metadata supplied by the sample provider and were not determined by assay-based typing.

Summary of the overall study and its limitations: The quantity of clinical and demographic metadata differed by source and by participant and was supplied without curation.

Participants in the prospective study were aged about 18 to 89 years, lived in some 24 United States geographic areas, and enrolled through a virtual design. In the prospective study, cohorts were assigned on the basis of participant-reported clinical history obtained from a screening survey and a study questionnaire. Recovered participants in ImmuneRACE Cohort 3 were defined as having two consecutive negative NP/OP PCR tests, clearance from a healthcare professional, or resolution of symptoms. In the prospective study, whole blood, serum and a nasopharyngeal or oropharyngeal swab were collected from each participant by mobile phlebotomists. Additional blood draws and questionnaires over an approximately two-month period could optionally be provided by prospective study participants. Before DNA extraction, blood samples from the prospective study were shipped at room temperature or frozen. From cysteine to phenylalanine, the CDR3 is 12 amino acids long. Of the read, only the CDR3 DNA is kept; its 36 bases are in frame from base 1. Trimming costs V 4 bases and J 10 bases, and their ends lie 11 bases apart. Per the germline V gene (reference sequence), LGHDT is the CDR1 and YNNKEL is the CDR2.

The sequencing input was PBMCs or T cells enriched from blood (not recorded which). Rearrangement joined TRBV3-1 (or the pseudogene TRBV3-2) to TRBJ2-1, with TRBD2 tentatively as D gene (7 bases match). This sequence originates from a woman under 40 who had recovered from COVID-19. The sequenced DNA: TGTGCCAGCAGCCCCGGGGGGCGAGAGCAGTTCTTC. The encoded protein is CASSPGGREQFF.